This T cell receptor beta chain was sequenced during a study of regulatory T cells in long-lasting Graves disease. To make TCR beta libraries, researchers used iRepertoire HTBI primers and Arm-PCR of CDR3 regions. TCRdb re-called the multiplex PCR reads through MiXCR, storing one row per CDR3 protein. The table has 540,000 or so distinct CDR3 sequences, roughly 13% seen once. As to time point: newly diagnosed GD, antithyroid drugs for less than 3 months. RNA extracted from PBMCs served as the sequencing template. This clonotype was recorded a few times. This sample also belongs to another study, concerning T cells in Graves' hyperthyroidism and ophthalmopathy. That report notes: Most clonotypes expanded in thyroid above 0.001 were likewise present in blood.

The specimen comprised peripheral blood mononuclear cells (PBMCs), sampled at new diagnosis, from a patient treated with antithyroid drugs. This clonotype was sampled from a man aged 25-45 years with Graves disease.

CDR3 sequence (DNA): TGTGCCAGCAGTAAAAGGGGGCGGTCAGGAGGGGAGCCCCTCCACTTT. Translation: CASSKRGRSGGEPLHF. The V and J genes are TRBV7-2 and TRBJ1-6, with 7 bases matching TRBD1. V trimming: 6 bases; J trimming: 13 bases; junction bases outside the gene matches: 18. The CDR3 sequence is 16 residues long. Germline V gene sequence: CDR1 SGHTA, CDR2 FQGNSA.